Listed below are T cell receptor beta chains from one sample, sequenced in a study of shared clonotypes between healthy human individuals. Libraries were prepared by immunoSEQ multiplex PCR; TCRdb keeps only in-frame clonotypes and omits some of them. Seen here are around 600,000 clones, roughly 97% observed once, and the top ten hold 0.057%. The sequencing input was naive CD4+ T cells sorted from blood. The receptor source for this set is a woman aged 30 to 39 in good health. CDR3s include the opening cysteine and the closing phenylalanine or tryptophan. The D gene is left open where the match is weak. For some rows the clone size is stated as once, few or many, or as a class when expanded; others skip it.

D,size,J,V,DNA,CDR3
NA,NA,TRBJ2-5,TRBV19,TGTGCCAGTAGTATATTTAGTTTCGGCCAAGAGACCCAGTACTTC,CASSIFSFGQETQYF
NA,NA,TRBJ2-7,TRBV27,TGTGCCAGCAGTCTGAGAGGCCTTTACCCCTACGAGCAGTACTTC,CASSLRGLYPYEQYF
NA,NA,TRBJ2-6,TRBV10-1,TGCGCCAGCAGTGACCCCTCTGGGGCCAACGTCCTGACTTTC,CASSDPSGANVLTF
NA,NA,TRBJ1-1,TRBV5-1,TGCGCCAGCAGCCTAGACAGTAACACTGAAGCTTTCTTT,CASSLDSNTEAFF
TRBD2,NA,TRBJ2-2,TRBV7-8,TGTGCCAGCAGCTTAGTGGGACTAGCGGGAACCGGGGAGCTGTTTTTT,CASSLVGLAGTGELFF
NA,NA,TRBJ1-1,TRBV6-1,TGTGCCAGCAGTGAGGTCGACACTGAAGCTTTCTTT,CASSEVDTEAFF
NA,NA,TRBJ2-2,TRBV18,TGTGCCAGCTCAGCACAGGGTGCCGGGGAGCTGTTTTTT,CASSAQGAGELFF
TRBD2,NA,TRBJ2-1,TRBV27,TGTGCCAGCAGTTTAATAGCGGGCGGGAGGGTAATACGGGGTGAGCAGTTCTTC,CASSLIAGGRVIRGEQFF
TRBD1,NA,TRBJ1-2,TRBV11-2,TGTGCCAGCAGCCCACTCACCTCCGGACAGGGGTACTATGGCTACACCTTC,CASSPLTSGQGYYGYTF
NA,NA,TRBJ2-1,TRBV5-4,TGTGCCAGCAGCTCAGCCATCCGTGAGCAGTTCTTC,CASSSAIREQFF
NA,NA,TRBJ2-2,TRBV13,TGTGCCAGCAGCTTATTGGTGAACACCGGGGAGCTGTTTTTT,CASSLLVNTGELFF
TRBD1,NA,TRBJ2-3,TRBV19,TGTGCCAGTAGAACAGGGGGCCGGCCAGATACGCAGTATTTT,CASRTGGRPDTQYF
NA,NA,TRBJ2-5,TRBV2,TGTGCCAGCAGTGACAGGGTCCAGACCCAGTACTTC,CASSDRVQTQYF
NA,NA,TRBJ1-1,TRBV7-2,TGTGCCAGCAGCTTATCATCTGACACTGAAGCTTTCTTT,CASSLSSDTEAFF
NA,NA,TRBJ1-3,TRBV7-8,TGTGCCAGCAGCTTTACCTCTGGAAACACCATATATTTT,CASSFTSGNTIYF
TRBD1,NA,TRBJ1-5,TRBV28,TGTGCCAGTCGGGACAGGGTTGTCAATCAGCCCCAGCATTTT,CASRDRVVNQPQHF
NA,NA,TRBJ1-1,TRBV11-2,TGTGCCAGCAGCTTAGTAGAGGGAGACACTGAAGCTTTCTTT,CASSLVEGDTEAFF
NA,NA,TRBJ2-2,TRBV5-1,TGCGCCAGCAGCTTGAAGAACACCGGGGAGCTGTTTTTT,CASSLKNTGELFF
NA,once,TRBJ2-4,TRBV6-6,TGTGCCAGCAGCAATAGCGATGGGGGCTTTGGAAACATTCAGTACTTC,CASSNSDGGFGNIQYF
TRBD1,NA,TRBJ1-5,TRBV5-8,TGTGCCAGCAGCTCCAAATCCAGGGGGGGTGGGCAGCCCCAGCATTTT,CASSSKSRGGGQPQHF
TRBD1,NA,TRBJ2-1,TRBV5-1,TGCGCCAGCAGTCCCCGGGACAGGGGGCCTTACAATGAGCAGTTCTTC,CASSPRDRGPYNEQFF
TRBD1,NA,TRBJ1-5,TRBV5-4,TGTGCCAGCAGCATGGACAGGGTTGATGGGCCCCAGCATTTT,CASSMDRVDGPQHF
NA,NA,TRBJ1-4,TRBV7-2,TGTGCCAGCAGCTTTTCGTTTGGGGCCCCGCTGAAACTGTTTTTT,CASSFSFGAPLKLFF
NA,NA,TRBJ2-3,TRBV27,TGTGCCAGCAGTTTTTTGGCGACGGGAGTATACAGCACAGATACGCAGTATTTT,CASSFLATGVYSTDTQYF
NA,NA,TRBJ1-2,TRBV14,TGTGCCAGCAGCCCGGGCCTCAGATATGGCTACACCTTC,CASSPGLRYGYTF
TRBD2,NA,TRBJ2-3,TRBV11-2,TGTGCCAGCAGCCCCCGGACTAGCTCAGATACGCAGTATTTT,CASSPRTSSDTQYF
NA,NA,TRBJ1-3,TRBV29-1,TGCAGCGTTTTGACATCCTCTGGAAACACCATATATTTT,CSVLTSSGNTIYF
TRBD2,NA,TRBJ2-3,TRBV2,TGTGCCAGCAGTGAAATGGTAGCGGGAGTGGGAGATACGCAGTATTTT,CASSEMVAGVGDTQYF
NA,NA,TRBJ1-2,TRBV7-2,TGTGCCAGCAGCTTCACAGAGGCTAACTATGGCTACACCTTC,CASSFTEANYGYTF
TRBD1,NA,TRBJ1-3,TRBV28,TGTGCCAGCAGTTCGACAGGGGACCACTCTGGAAACACCATATATTTT,CASSSTGDHSGNTIYF
TRBD1,NA,TRBJ1-3,TRBV2,TGTGCCAGCAGTCCTGACAGGGGGCGGAACACCATATATTTT,CASSPDRGRNTIYF
TRBD2,NA,TRBJ2-3,TRBV6-6,TGTGCCAGCAGACCCGGGACTAGCGGGACCCCAGATACGCAGTATTTT,CASRPGTSGTPDTQYF
NA,NA,TRBJ2-7,TRBV28,TGTGCCAGCAGTTGGAGTAGCAGGTTCAACGAGCAGTACTTC,CASSWSSRFNEQYF
NA,NA,TRBJ2-5,TRBV28,TGTGCCAGCAGTTTATTTCCCCGGACCCCTCGGGAGACCCAGTACTTC,CASSLFPRTPRETQYF
TRBD2,NA,TRBJ2-7,TRBV29-1,TGCAGCGTTGAAGGAGCGGGAGCCTACGAGCAGTACTTC,CSVEGAGAYEQYF
NA,NA,TRBJ1-2,TRBV28,TGTGCCAGCAGTCACGACAACTATGGCTACACCTTC,CASSHDNYGYTF